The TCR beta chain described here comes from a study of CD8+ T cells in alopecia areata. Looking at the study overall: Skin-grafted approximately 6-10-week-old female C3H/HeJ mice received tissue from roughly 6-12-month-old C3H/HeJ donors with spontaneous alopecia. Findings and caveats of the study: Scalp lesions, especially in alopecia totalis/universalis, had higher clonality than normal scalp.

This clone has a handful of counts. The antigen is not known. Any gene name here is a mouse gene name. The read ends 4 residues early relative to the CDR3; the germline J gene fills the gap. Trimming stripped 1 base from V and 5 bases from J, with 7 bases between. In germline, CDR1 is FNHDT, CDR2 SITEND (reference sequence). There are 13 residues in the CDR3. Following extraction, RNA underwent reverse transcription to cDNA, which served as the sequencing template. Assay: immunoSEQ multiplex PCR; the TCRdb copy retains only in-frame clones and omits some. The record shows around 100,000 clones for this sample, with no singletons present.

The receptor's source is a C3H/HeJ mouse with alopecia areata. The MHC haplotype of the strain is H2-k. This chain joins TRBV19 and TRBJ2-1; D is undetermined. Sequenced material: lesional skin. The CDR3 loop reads CASSIIADAEQFF. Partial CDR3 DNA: TGTGCCAGCAGTATAATAGCAGATGCT.